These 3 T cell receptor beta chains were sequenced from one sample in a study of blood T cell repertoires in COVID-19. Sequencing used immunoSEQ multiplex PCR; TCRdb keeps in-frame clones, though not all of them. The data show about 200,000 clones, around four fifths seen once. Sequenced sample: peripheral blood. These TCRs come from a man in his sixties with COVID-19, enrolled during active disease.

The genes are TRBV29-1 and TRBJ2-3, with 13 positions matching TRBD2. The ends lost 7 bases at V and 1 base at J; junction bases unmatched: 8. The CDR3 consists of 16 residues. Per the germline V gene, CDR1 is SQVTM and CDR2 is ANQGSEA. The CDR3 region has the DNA TGCAGCGCCAGAACTAGCGGGAGGGTTGGCACAGATACGCAGTATTTT. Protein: CSARTSGRVGTDTQYF.

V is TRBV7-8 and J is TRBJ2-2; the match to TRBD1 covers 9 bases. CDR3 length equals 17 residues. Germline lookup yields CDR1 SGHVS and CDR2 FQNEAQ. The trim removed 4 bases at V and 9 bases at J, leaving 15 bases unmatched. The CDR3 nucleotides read TGTGCCAGCAGCTCCAAAGGGGGGACAGGGATATTCAGGGAGCTGTTTTTT. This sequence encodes CASSSKGGTGIFRELFF.

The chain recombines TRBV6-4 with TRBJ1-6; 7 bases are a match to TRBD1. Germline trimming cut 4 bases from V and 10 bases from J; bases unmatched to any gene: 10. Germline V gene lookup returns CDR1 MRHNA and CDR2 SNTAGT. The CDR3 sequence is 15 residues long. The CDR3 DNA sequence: TGTGCCAGCAGTGCCGGGACAGTTTTTGACTCACCCCTCCACTTT. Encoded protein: CASSAGTVFDSPLHF.